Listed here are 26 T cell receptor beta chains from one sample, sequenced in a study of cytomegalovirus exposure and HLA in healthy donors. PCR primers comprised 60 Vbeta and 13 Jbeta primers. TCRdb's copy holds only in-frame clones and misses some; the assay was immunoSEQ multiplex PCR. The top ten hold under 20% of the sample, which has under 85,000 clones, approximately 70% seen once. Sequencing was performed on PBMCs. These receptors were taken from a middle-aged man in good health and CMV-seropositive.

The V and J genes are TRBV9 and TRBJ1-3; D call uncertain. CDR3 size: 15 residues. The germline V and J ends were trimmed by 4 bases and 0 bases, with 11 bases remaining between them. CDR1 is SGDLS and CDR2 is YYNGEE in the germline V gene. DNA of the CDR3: TGTGCCAGCAGCCTTGTCACAAGCTCTGGAAACACCATATATTTT. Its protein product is CASSLVTSSGNTIYF.

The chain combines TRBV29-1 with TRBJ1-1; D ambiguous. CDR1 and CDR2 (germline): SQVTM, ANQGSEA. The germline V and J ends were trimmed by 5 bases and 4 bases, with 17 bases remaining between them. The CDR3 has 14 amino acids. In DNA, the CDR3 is TGCAGCGTTCCGAAGGGAGGGTGGGGCACTGAAGCTTTCTTT. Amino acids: CSVPKGGWGTEAFF.

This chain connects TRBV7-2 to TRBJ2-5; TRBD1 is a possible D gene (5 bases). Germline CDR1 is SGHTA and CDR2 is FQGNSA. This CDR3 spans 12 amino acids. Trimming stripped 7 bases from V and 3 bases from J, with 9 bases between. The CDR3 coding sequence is TGTGCCAGCAACTCCAGGGAAGAGACCCAGTACTTC. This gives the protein CASNSREETQYF. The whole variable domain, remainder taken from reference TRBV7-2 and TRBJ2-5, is GAGVSQSPSNKVTEKGKDVELRCDPISGHTALYWYRQSLGQGLEFLIYFQGNSAPDKSGLPSDRFSAERTGGSVSTLTIQRTQQEDSAVYLCASNSREETQYFGPGTRLLVL.

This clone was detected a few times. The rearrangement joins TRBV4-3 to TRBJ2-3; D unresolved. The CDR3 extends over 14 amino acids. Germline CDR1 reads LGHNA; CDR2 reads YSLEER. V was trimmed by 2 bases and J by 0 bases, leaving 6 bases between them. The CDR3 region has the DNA TGCGCCAGCAGCCAATCCTACAGCACAGATACGCAGTATTTT. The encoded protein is CASSQSYSTDTQYF.

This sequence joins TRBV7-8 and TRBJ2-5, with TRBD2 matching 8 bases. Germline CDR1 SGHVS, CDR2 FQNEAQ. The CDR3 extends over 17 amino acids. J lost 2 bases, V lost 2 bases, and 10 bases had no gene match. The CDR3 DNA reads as TGTGCCAGCAGCTTAATGGAAGCGTCGGGGGGGCAAGAGACCCAGTACTTC. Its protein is CASSLMEASGGQETQYF.

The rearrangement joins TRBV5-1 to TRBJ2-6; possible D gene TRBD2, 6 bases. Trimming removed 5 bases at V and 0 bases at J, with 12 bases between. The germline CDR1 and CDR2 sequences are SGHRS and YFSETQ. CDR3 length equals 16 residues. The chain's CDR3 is CASSLTGDSGANVLTF. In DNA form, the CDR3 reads TGCGCCAGCAGTTTGACGGGGGACTCTGGGGCCAACGTCCTGACTTTC.

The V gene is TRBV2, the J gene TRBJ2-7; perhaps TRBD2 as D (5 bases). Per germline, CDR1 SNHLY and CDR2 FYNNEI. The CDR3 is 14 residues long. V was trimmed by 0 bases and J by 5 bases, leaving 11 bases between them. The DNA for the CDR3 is TGTGCCAGCAGTGAAGCGCTTGCCGGGGACGAGCAGTACTTC. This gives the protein CASSEALAGDEQYF.

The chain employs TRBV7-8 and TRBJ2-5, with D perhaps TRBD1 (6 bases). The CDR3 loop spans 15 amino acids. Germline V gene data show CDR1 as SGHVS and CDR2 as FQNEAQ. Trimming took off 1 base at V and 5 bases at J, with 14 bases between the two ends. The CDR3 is CASSLGQAFLETQYF. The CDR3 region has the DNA TGTGCCAGCAGCTTAGGACAGGCATTTTTGGAGACCCAGTACTTC.

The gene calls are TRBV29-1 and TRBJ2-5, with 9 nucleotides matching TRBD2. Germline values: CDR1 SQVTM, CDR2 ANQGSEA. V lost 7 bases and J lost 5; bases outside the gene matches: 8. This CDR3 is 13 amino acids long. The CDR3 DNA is TGCAGCGCTGGAGTAGCGGGGGTTGAGACCCAGTACTTC. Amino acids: CSAGVAGVETQYF. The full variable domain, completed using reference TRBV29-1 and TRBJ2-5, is SAVISQKPSRDICQRGTSLTIQCQVDSQVTMMFWYRQQPGQSLTLIATANQGSEATYESGFVIDKFPISRPNLTFSTLTVSNMSPEDSSIYLCSAGVAGVETQYFGPGTRLLVL.

The CDR3 is CASSLQAAGSNQPQHF. The DNA of the CDR3 is TGTGCCAGCAGCTTACAGGCAGCAGGCAGCAATCAGCCCCAGCATTTT. This rearrangement joins TRBV7-6 to TRBJ1-5; D not certain. The CDR3 consists of 16 residues. Germline V gene lookup returns CDR1 SGHVS and CDR2 FNYEAQ. V lost 2 bases to trimming and J lost 1 base, with 12 bases between them.

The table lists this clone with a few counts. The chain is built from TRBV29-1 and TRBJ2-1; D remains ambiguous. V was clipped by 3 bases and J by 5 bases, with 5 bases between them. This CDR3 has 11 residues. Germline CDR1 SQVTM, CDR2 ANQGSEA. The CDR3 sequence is CSVDEHNEQFF. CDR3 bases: TGCAGCGTTGATGAGCACAATGAGCAGTTCTTC.

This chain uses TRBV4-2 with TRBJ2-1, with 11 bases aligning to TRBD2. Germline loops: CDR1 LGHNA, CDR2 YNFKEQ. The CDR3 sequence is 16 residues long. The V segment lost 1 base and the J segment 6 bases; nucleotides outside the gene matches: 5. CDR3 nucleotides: TGTGCCAGCAGCCAAGTGGGGCTAGCGGGAGGCAATGAGCAGTTCTTC. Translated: CASSQVGLAGGNEQFF.

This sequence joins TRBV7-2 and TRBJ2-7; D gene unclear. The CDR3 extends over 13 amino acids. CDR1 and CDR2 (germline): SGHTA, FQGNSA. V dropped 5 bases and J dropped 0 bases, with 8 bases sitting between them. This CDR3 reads CASSPSSSYEQYF. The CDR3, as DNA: TGTGCCAGCAGCCCCTCCAGCTCCTACGAGCAGTACTTC.

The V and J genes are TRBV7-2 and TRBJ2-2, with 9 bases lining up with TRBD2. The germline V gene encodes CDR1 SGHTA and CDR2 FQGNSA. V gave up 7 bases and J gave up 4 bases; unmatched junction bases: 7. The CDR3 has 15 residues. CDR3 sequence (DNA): TGTGCCAGCAACGCGGGGGGGGATGGCACCGGGGAGCTGTTTTTT. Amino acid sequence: CASNAGGDGTGELFF.

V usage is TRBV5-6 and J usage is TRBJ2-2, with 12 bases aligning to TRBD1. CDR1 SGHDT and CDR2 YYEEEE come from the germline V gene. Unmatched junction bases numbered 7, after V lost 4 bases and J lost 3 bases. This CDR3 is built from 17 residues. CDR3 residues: CASSAGTGGRYTGELFF. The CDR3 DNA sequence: TGTGCCAGCAGCGCCGGGACAGGGGGCAGGTACACCGGGGAGCTGTTTTTT.

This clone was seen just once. The CDR3 DNA sequence: TGTGCCAGCAACTTTGGGGCTCACAGTGGAATCTCTGGGGCCAACGTCCTGACTTTC. Residues: CASNFGAHSGISGANVLTF. The chain links TRBV11-2 to TRBJ2-6, with a weak D call TRBD1 (5 bases). The CDR3 contains 19 residues. Per germline, CDR1 SGHAT and CDR2 FQNNGV. V lost 7 bases and J lost 0, with 22 bases in between. The full variable domain, in which reference TRBV11-2 and TRBJ2-6 provide the parts outside the CDR3, is EAGVAQSPRYKIIEKRQSVAFWCNPISGHATLYWYQQILGQGPKLLIQFQNNGVVDDSQLPKDRFSAERLKGVDSTLKIQPAKLEDSAVYLCASNFGAHSGISGANVLTFGAGSRLTVL.

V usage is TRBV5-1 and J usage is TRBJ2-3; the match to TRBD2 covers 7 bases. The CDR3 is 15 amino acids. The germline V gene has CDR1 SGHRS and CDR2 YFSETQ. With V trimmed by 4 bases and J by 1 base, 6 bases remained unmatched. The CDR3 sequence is CASSLQAGGTDTQYF. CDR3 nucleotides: TGCGCCAGCAGCCTTCAGGCGGGGGGCACAGATACGCAGTATTTT. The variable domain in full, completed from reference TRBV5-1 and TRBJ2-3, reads KAGVTQTPRYLIKTRGQQVTLSCSPISGHRSVSWYQQTPGQGLQFLFEYFSETQRNKGNFPGRFSGRQFSNSRSEMNVSTLELGDSALYLCASSLQAGGTDTQYFGPGTRLTVL.

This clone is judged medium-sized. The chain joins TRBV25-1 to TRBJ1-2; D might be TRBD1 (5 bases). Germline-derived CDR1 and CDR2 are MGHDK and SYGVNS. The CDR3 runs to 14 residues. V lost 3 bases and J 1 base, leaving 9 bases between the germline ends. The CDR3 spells CASSETAYNYGYTF. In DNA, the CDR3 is TGTGCCAGCAGTGAGACAGCTTATAACTATGGCTACACCTTC.

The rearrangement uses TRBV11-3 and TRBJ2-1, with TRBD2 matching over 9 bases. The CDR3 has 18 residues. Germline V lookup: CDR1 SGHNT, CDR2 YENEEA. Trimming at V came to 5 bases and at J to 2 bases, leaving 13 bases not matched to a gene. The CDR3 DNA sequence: TGTGCCAGCAGCCTAGCGCTAGCGGCGGGGGGGCCCTACAATGAGCAGTTCTTC. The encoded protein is CASSLALAAGGPYNEQFF.

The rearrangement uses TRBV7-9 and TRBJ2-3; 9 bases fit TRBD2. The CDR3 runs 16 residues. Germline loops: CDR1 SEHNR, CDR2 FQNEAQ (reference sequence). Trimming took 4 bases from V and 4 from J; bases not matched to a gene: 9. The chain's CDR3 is CASSYLVREGADTQYF. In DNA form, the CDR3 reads TGTGCCAGCAGCTACCTTGTGCGGGAGGGGGCAGATACGCAGTATTTT.

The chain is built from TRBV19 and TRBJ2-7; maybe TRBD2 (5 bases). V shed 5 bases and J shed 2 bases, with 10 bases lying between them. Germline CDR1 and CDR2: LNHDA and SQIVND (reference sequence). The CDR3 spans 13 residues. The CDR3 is CASSPLGPYEQYF. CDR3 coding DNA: TGTGCCAGTAGTCCACTAGGACCCTACGAGCAGTACTTC.

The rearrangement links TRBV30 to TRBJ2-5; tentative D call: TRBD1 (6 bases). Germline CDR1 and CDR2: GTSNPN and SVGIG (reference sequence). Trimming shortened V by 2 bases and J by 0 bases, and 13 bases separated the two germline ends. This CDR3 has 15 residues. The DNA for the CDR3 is TGTGCCTGGAGTAAACTAACAGGGTACCAAGAGACCCAGTACTTC. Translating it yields CAWSKLTGYQETQYF.

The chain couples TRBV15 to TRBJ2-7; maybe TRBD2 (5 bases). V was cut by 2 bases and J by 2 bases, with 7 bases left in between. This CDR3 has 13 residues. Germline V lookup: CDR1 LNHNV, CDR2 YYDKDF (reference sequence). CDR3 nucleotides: TGTGCCACCAGCAGATTCGGGACCTACGAGCAGTACTTC. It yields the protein CATSRFGTYEQYF.

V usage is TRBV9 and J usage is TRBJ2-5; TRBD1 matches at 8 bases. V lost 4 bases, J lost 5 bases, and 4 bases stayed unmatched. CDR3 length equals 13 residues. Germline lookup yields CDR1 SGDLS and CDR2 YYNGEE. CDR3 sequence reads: CASSPGGRETQYF. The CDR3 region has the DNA TGTGCCAGCAGCCCAGGGGGCAGGGAGACCCAGTACTTC.

CDR3 protein: CASSSTGSSYNEQFF. CDR3 nucleotides: TGTGCCAGCAGCTCCACAGGGAGCTCCTACAATGAGCAGTTCTTC. The chain has TRBV7-3 and TRBJ2-1; maybe TRBD1 (6 bases). V lost 4 bases, J lost 0 bases, and 10 bases lay in between. The CDR3 runs 15 residues. Germline assignment: CDR1 SGHTA and CDR2 FQGTGA.

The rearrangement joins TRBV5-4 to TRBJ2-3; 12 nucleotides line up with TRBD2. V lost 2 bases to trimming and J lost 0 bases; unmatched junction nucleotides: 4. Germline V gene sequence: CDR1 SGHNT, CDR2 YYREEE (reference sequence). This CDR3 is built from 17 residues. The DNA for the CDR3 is TGTGCCAGCAGCTTACTAGCGGGGGGCCCTAGCACAGATACGCAGTATTTT. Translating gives CASSLLAGGPSTDTQYF.